The entry that follows covers one T cell receptor beta chain sequence. Its antigen is unknown. This specimen belongs to a study of T cell responses to AZD1222 COVID-19 vaccine. Study overall: Second-dose timings of about 4 or about 12 weeks were pooled. Findings and caveats of the study: Epitopes outside B.1.351 and B.1.1.7 mutated regions reportedly drew nearly half of spike TCRs. The CD4 TCRs associated with vaccination extended across spike and predominated at 160-218 and 743-854.

Clones were sequenced by immunoSEQ multiplex PCR, and TCRdb holds only the in-frame ones, with some missing. The table records about 190,000 clones, 80% to 90% of them present only once. The specimen comprised peripheral blood, sampled on day 0 of AZD1222 vaccination. The TCR was taken from an adult in good health.

In nucleotides, the CDR3 is TGTGCCAGCAGTTCGGGACAGGGGCAAACCTACGAGCAGTACTTC. It codes for CASSSGQGQTYEQYF. The gene calls are TRBV6-5 and TRBJ2-7; 10 bases are a match to TRBD1. The ends lost 4 bases at V and 2 bases at J; junction bases unmatched: 5. Germline lookup yields CDR1 MNHEY and CDR2 SVGAGI. The CDR3 is 15 residues long.